This paragraph reports one T cell receptor (beta chain). The data belong to a study of CD8 T cells in ankylosing spondylitis. The CDR3 consists of 14 residues. CDR1 and CDR2 (germline): SGHKS, YYEKEE (reference sequence). Trimming stripped 2 bases from V and 1 base from J, with 9 bases between. TCRdb re-derived calls from the 5' RACE reads in MiXCR, one entry per CDR3 protein. This sample has 300,000 to 350,000 distinct CDR3 sequences, with over 12% found just once. The sequence came from a male donor with ankylosing spondylitis or in good health (not recorded which). The rearrangement joins TRBV5-5 to TRBJ1-1, with D possibly being TRBD1 (6 bases). The sample taken for sequencing was blood, either unsorted or a sorted T cell fraction (not recorded which). The CDR3 DNA follows: TGTGCCAGCAGCTTTACGGACAGGAACACTGAAGCTTTCTTT. Residues: CASSFTDRNTEAFF.